Given below is one T cell receptor beta chain in context. The germline V and J ends were trimmed by 10 bases and 9 bases, with 19 bases remaining between them. The CDR3 length is 13 residues. Cohort allocation depended upon clinical history that participants reported. The recovered donors of Cohort 3 showed two negative PCRs, clearance, or symptom resolution. In the source study's methods: Reference gene primer amplification yielded estimated nucleated cell counts. This table comes from immunoSEQ multiplex PCR, and its TCRdb copy is limited to in-frame clones, with some not included. V and J calls and clone size are copied from that table; D and trimming were computed from the DNA. Of fewer than 300,000 clones listed, 85% are singletons. The data are from a study of blood T cell repertoires in COVID-19. Study-level background: COVID-19 samples collected from the United States, Italy and Spain covered acute and convalescent phases.

What was sequenced was PBMCs or T cells enriched from blood (not recorded which). The sequence came from a woman between 50 and 59 years old who had recovered from COVID-19. The chain couples TRBV12-3 or TRBV12-4 to TRBJ2-4, with D perhaps matching TRBD1 (5 bases). This chain's CDR3 is CATKRTGLPIQYF. CDR3 nucleotides: TGTGCCACCAAACGTACAGGTCTCCCCATTCAGTACTTC.